A single sample is the source of the 9 T cell receptor beta chains below, sequenced in a study of blood T cell repertoires in COVID-19. Repertoires were generated with immunoSEQ multiplex PCR, while TCRdb's copy carries only in-frame clones and drops some. The sample records about 310,000 clones, nearly 90% being singletons. The sample taken for sequencing was peripheral blood. The origin of the receptors is a woman in her forties with COVID-19, enrolled during active disease.

V is TRBV7-6 and J is TRBJ1-5, with TRBD1 identical over 8 bases. This CDR3 spans 18 amino acids. Germline V CDR1 and CDR2: SGHVS, FNYEAQ. V dropped 0 bases and J dropped 3; count of bases not matched to a gene: 10. CDR3 protein: CASSLAVRTGLVNQPQHF. In DNA form, the CDR3 reads TGTGCCAGCAGCTTAGCCGTGAGGACAGGGTTGGTCAATCAGCCCCAGCATTTT.

This clone has just one count. This chain joins TRBV7-3 and TRBJ2-5, with 14 bases that match TRBD2. The V and J ends lost 5 bases and 5 bases, in that order; junction bases with no gene match: 7. This CDR3 has 16 residues. From germline, CDR1 is SGHTA and CDR2 FQGTGA. The CDR3 loop is CASSKGLAGVGETQYF. CDR3 coding DNA: TGTGCCAGCAGCAAGGGACTAGCGGGAGTAGGGGAGACCCAGTACTTC.

This clone came up once. The chain carries TRBV18 and TRBJ1-1; no clear D gene. The V and J ends lost 6 bases and 1 base respectively, with 6 bases between them. This CDR3 region has 12 residues. Germline V CDR1 and CDR2: KGHSH, LQKENI. The CDR3 DNA reads as TGTGCCAGCTCGGGCCAGAACACTGAAGCTTTCTTT. Amino acid sequence: CASSGQNTEAFF.

This chain connects TRBV10-3 to TRBJ1-2; D not certain. This CDR3 contains 13 residues. Trimming took 7 bases from V and 4 from J, leaving 13 bases between them. Per germline, CDR1 ENHRY and CDR2 SYGVKD. CDR3 DNA sequence: TGTGCCATCACCGACGGGAGGGTCTATGGCTACACCTTC. Translated, it gives CAITDGRVYGYTF.

This clone is a singleton in its sample. The V gene is TRBV4-3, the J gene TRBJ2-1; TRBD2 matches 15 bases. CDR1 and CDR2 from the germline V gene are LGHNA and YSLEER. This CDR3 is 18 amino acids long. V shed 2 bases and J 8 bases; nucleotides not matched to a gene: 10. CDR3 protein: CASSQQGTSGGYFDEQFF. CDR3 DNA sequence: TGCGCCAGCAGCCAACAAGGGACTAGCGGGGGGTATTTCGATGAGCAGTTCTTC.

The genes are TRBV24-1 and TRBJ1-2; the match to TRBD1 covers 10 bases. This CDR3 has 16 residues. Trimming at V came to 4 bases and at J to 8 bases, leaving 12 bases not matched to a gene. Germline V lookup: CDR1 KGHDR, CDR2 SFDVKD. The CDR3 nucleotides read TGTGCCACCAGTGACCCATGGGACAGGGGTATGGGGGGCTACACCTTC. Translated: CATSDPWDRGMGGYTF.

V usage is TRBV7-2 and J usage is TRBJ1-1, with 8 bases aligning to TRBD1. Germline assignment: CDR1 SGHTA and CDR2 FQGNSA. This CDR3 comprises 16 residues. Trimming took 2 bases from V and 2 from J; bases not matched to a gene: 7. The CDR3 sequence: CASSLKVAGGNTEAFF. The CDR3 DNA follows: TGTGCCAGCAGCTTAAAAGTCGCAGGGGGCAACACTGAAGCTTTCTTT. The whole variable domain, remainder taken from reference TRBV7-2 and TRBJ1-1, is GAGVSQSPSNKVTEKGKDVELRCDPISGHTALYWYRQSLGQGLEFLIYFQGNSAPDKSGLPSDRFSAERTGGSVSTLTIQRTQQEDSAVYLCASSLKVAGGNTEAFFGQGTRLTVV.

This clone appeared once. V usage is TRBV13 and J usage is TRBJ2-5, with no clear D. V was trimmed by 6 bases and J by 2 bases, leaving 10 bases between them. The CDR3 contains 13 residues. Germline V CDR1 and CDR2: PRHDT, FYEKMQ (reference sequence). The CDR3: CASSWSWQETQYF. In DNA form, the CDR3 reads TGTGCCAGCAGTTGGAGTTGGCAAGAGACCCAGTACTTC.

The chain employs TRBV28 and TRBJ2-4, with no clear D. V lost 2 bases, J lost 6 bases, and 11 bases lay in between. Germline V gene sequence: CDR1 MDHEN, CDR2 SYDVKM. This CDR3 comprises 14 residues. CDR3 DNA: TGTGCCAGCAGTTTAGGGCGACCTCCAAACATTCAGTACTTC. This gives the protein CASSLGRPPNIQYF.